This TCR beta chain was sequenced for a study of identifying expanded T cells in peripheral blood. Measured with immunoSEQ multiplex PCR; TCRdb has only the in-frame clones, and not every one. This sample yields roughly 100,000 clones, of which around 88% are seen a single time; roughly 13% belongs to the top ten. Germline V gene data show CDR1 as MNHNY and CDR2 as SVGAGI (reference sequence). This CDR3 is built from 13 residues. Deletions cut 6 bases from V and 4 bases from J, with 12 bases between. This TCR was recovered from a person aged 18 to 75 in good health. The V gene is TRBV6-6, the J gene TRBJ1-2; D might be TRBD1 (6 bases). The sequencing input was blood. CDR3 in amino acids: CASRNPGAYGYTF. DNA of the CDR3: TGTGCCAGCAGAAACCCGGGGGCCTATGGCTACACCTTC.